This TCR beta chain was documented in a study of post-analysis software for immune sequencing data. Looking at the study overall: Multiple sclerosis in the patients followed relapsing-remitting, secondary progressive and progressive-relapsing courses.

Prepared TCR beta cDNA libraries contained unique molecular identifiers. T cells numbering about 1 to 10 million gave rise to roughly 0.5 million cDNA molecules. In TCRdb, the PCR reads were re-called with MiXCR into one record per CDR3 protein. The table includes hundreds of thousands of distinct CDR3 sequences, roughly 29% detected once. On this clonotype: Its antigen is not identified. Relative to the germline gene, one junction end is altered; a read error may explain this.

CDR3 size: 15 residues. Germline V gene lookup returns CDR1 SGHTA and CDR2 FQGNSA. Study outcomes and limitations: Co-batched samples clustered tightly together by F measure. Multiple sclerosis patients showed significantly lower normalized Chao1 diversity than controls did. There were about five TRBV segments more frequent in patients than controls, and TRBV5-6, TRBV5-1 and TRBV20-1 were among them.

The specimen was blood. The chain combines TRBV7-2 with TRBJ2-3; D may be TRBD1 (5 bases). The clonotype comes from a girl aged 10-17 years with multiple sclerosis. Written as DNA, the CDR3 is TGTGCCAGCAGCCCCGGAAGGAGTTTCACAGGTACGCAGTATTTT. Translating gives CASSPGRSFTGTQYF. Drawing the rest from reference TRBV7-2 and TRBJ2-3, the complete variable domain is GAGVSQSPSNKVTEKGKDVELRCDPISGHTALYWYRQSLGQGLEFLIYFQGNSAPDKSGLPSDRFSAERTGGSVSTLTIQRTQQEDSAVYLCASSPGRSFTGTQYFGPGTRLTVL.